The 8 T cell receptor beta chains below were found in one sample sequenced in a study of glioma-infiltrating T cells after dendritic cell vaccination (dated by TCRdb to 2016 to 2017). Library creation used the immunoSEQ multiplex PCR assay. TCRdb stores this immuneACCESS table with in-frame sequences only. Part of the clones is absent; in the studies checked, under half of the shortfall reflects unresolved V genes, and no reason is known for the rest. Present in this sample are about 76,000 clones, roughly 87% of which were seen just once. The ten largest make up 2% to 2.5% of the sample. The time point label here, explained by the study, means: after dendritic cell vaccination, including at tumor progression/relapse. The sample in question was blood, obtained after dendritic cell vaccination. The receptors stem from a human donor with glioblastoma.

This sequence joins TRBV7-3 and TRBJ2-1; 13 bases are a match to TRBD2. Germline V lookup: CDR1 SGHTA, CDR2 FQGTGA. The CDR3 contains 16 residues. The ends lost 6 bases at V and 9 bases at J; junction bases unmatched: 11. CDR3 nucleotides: TGTGCCAGCAGATATTCCGGGACTAGCGGGAATCCTGAGCAGTTCTTC. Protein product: CASRYSGTSGNPEQFF.

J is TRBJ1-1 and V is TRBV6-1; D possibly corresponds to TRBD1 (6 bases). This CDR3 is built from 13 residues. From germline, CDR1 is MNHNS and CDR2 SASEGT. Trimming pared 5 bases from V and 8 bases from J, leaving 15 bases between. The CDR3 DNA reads TGTGCCAGCAGTCGTTCCAGGGGCCTGGAAGCTTTCTTT. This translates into CASSRSRGLEAFF.

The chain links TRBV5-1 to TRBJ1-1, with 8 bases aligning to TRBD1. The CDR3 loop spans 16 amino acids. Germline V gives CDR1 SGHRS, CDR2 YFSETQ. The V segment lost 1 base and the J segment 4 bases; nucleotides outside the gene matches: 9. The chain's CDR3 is CASSLQRTGSGTEAFF. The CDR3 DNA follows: TGCGCCAGCAGCTTGCAACGGACAGGGTCAGGCACTGAAGCTTTCTTT.

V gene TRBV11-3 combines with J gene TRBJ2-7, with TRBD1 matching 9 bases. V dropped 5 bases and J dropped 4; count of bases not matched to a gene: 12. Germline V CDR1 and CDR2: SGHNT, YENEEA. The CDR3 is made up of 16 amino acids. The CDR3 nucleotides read TGTGCCAGCAGCCCAAGGTCCGGGACAGGGAGTTACGAGCAGTACTTC. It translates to CASSPRSGTGSYEQYF.

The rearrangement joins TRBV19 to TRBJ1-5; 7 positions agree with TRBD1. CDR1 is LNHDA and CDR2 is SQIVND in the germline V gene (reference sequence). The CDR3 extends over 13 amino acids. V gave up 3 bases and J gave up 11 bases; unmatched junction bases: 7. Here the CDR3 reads CASSITRDSTQHF. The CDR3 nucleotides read TGTGCCAGTAGTATTACGCGGGACAGCACCCAGCATTTT.

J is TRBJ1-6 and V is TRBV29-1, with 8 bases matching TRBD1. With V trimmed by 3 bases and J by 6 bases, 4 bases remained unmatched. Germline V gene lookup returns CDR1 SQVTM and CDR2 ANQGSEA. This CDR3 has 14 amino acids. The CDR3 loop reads CSVETGDSNSPLHF. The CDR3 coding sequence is TGCAGCGTTGAGACAGGGGACTCTAATTCACCCCTCCACTTT.

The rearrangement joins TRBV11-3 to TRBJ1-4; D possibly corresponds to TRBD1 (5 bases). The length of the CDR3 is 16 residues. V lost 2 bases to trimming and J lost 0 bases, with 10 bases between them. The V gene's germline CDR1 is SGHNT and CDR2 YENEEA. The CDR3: CASSLSRRATNEKLFF. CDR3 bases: TGTGCCAGCAGCTTAAGCCGCAGGGCAACTAATGAAAAACTGTTTTTT.

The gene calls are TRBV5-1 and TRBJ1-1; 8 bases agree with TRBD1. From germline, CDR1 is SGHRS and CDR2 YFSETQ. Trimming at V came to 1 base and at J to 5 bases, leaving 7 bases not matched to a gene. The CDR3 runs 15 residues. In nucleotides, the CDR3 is TGCGCCAGCAGCTTGAAGGACAGGGAAGTGACTGAAGCTTTCTTT. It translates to CASSLKDREVTEAFF.